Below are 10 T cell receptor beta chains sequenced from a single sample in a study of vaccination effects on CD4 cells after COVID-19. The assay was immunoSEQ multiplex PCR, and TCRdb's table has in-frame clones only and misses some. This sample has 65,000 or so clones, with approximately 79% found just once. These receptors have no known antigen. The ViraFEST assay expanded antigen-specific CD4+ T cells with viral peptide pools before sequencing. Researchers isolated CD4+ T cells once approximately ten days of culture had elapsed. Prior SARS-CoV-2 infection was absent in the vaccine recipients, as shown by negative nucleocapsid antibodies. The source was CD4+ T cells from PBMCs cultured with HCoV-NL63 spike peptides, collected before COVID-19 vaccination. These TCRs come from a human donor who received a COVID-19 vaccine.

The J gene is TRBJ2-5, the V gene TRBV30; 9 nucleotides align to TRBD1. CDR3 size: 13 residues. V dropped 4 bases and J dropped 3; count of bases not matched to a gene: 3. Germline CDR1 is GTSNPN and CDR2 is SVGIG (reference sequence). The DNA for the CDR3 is TGTGCCTGGAATCGGGACAGGGAAGAGACCCAGTACTTC. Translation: CAWNRDREETQYF.

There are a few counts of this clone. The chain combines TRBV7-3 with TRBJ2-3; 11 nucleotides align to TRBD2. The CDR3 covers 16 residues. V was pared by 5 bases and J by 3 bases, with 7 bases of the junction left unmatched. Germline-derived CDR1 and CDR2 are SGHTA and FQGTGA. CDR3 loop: CASSLTSGVLTDTQYF. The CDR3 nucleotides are TGTGCCAGCAGCCTGACTAGCGGGGTATTGACAGATACGCAGTATTTT.

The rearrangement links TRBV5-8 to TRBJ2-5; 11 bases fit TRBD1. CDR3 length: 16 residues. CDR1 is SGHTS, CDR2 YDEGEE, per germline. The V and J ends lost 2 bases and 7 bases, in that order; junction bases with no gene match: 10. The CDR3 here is CASSLGQGAALGTQYF. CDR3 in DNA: TGTGCCAGCAGCTTAGGACAGGGGGCAGCTCTAGGGACCCAGTACTTC.

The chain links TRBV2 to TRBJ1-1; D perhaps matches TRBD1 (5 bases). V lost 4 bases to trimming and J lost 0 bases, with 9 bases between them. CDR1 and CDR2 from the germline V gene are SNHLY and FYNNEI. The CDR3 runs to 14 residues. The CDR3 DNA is TGTGCCAGCAGTGCGGTGACAGTGAACACTGAAGCTTTCTTT. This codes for CASSAVTVNTEAFF.

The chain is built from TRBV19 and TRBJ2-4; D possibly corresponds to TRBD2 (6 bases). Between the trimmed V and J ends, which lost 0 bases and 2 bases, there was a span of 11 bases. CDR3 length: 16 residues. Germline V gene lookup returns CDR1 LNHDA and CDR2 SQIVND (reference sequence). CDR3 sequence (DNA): TGTGCCAGTAGTATAGAAGGCGGGAACACCAAAAACATTCAGTACTTC. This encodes CASSIEGGNTKNIQYF.

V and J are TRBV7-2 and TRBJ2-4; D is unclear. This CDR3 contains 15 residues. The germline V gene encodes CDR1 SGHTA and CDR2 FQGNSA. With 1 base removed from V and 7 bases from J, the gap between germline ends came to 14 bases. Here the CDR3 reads CASSLVRAPSNIQYF. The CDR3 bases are TGTGCCAGCAGCTTAGTAAGGGCGCCCAGCAACATTCAGTACTTC.

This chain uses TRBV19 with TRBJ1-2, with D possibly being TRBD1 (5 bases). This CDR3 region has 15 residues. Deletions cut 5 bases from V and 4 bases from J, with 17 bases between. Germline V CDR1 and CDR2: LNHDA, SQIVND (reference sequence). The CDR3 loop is CASSPGRAAAYGYTF. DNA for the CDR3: TGTGCCAGTAGTCCGGGGCGGGCGGCGGCCTATGGCTACACCTTC.

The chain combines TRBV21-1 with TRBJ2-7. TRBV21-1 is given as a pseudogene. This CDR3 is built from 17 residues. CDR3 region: CASSKKTGRGDSYEQYV. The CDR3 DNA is TGTGCCAGCAGCAAAAAGACAGGGAGGGGGGACTCCTACGAGCAGTACGTC.

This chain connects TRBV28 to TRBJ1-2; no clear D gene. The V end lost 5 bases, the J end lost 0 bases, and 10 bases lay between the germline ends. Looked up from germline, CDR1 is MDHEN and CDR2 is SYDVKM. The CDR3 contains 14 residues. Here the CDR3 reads CASSTSTSNYGYTF. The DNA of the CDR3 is TGTGCCAGCAGTACCAGTACCTCTAACTATGGCTACACCTTC.

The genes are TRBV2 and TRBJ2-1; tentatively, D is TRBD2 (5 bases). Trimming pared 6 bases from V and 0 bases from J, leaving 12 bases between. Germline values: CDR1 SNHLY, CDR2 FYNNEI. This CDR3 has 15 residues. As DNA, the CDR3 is TGTGCCAGCAGCGGAGGCTACCTCTCCTACAATGAGCAGTTCTTC. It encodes CASSGGYLSYNEQFF.